The present T cell receptor beta chain was sequenced within a study of blood T cell repertoires in COVID-19. Study information: Sources were T cells, B-cell-depleted T cells, or PBMCs; the material itself was cDNA or gDNA.

Seattle cases were enrolled at active infection and followed longitudinally. As handled by the study authors: By means of reference gene primer amplification, nucleated cell counts were estimated. Some clones are missing from TCRdb's copy, which holds only in-frame ones; the method was immunoSEQ multiplex PCR. V and J calls plus clone size are reproduced from that table; the DNA served to infer D and trimming. The sample holds hundreds of thousands of clones; more than 70% are singletons and the top ten take 6% to 6.5%. Germline V gene data show CDR1 as SGHTA and CDR2 as FQGNSA. CDR3 length: 13 residues. V was cut by 3 bases and J by 0 bases, with 5 bases left in between.

V usage is TRBV7-2 and J usage is TRBJ1-1; D is ambiguous. This TCR was sampled from a woman between 25 and 40 years old with COVID-19, enrolled during active disease. Sequencing was done on a sample of peripheral blood. For the CDR3, the DNA is TGTGCCAGCAGCTTTATGTTGAACACTGAAGCTTTCTTT. Amino acid sequence: CASSFMLNTEAFF.